Detailed here is one T cell receptor beta chain. Original processing methods: Researchers report that nucleated cell counts were estimated from reference gene primer amplification. Repertoires were generated with immunoSEQ multiplex PCR, while TCRdb's copy carries only in-frame clones and drops some. That table supplies the V and J calls and clone size; D and trimming were determined from the DNA. The data hold about 120,000 clones, with 85% observed a single time. The sample belongs to a study of blood T cell repertoires in COVID-19. Across the whole study: The study drew acute and convalescent COVID-19 samples from the United States, Italy and Spain. T cells, B-cell-depleted T cells, or PBMCs supplied cDNA or gDNA.

V lost 8 bases to trimming and J lost 5 bases; unmatched junction nucleotides: 9. Looked up from germline, CDR1 is MNHEY and CDR2 is SMNVEV (reference sequence). This CDR3 contains 15 residues. This chain connects TRBV27 to TRBJ2-5, with 12 positions matching TRBD2. Sequencing input: peripheral blood. This receptor was identified in an elderly man with active or convalescent COVID-19. CDR3 sequence reads: CASLSSGGEWETQYF. The CDR3 nucleotides read TGTGCCAGCCTCTCTAGCGGGGGGGAATGGGAGACCCAGTACTTC.